These T cell receptor beta chains were read from a single sample in a study of blood T cell repertoires in COVID-19. This table comes from immunoSEQ multiplex PCR, and its TCRdb copy is limited to in-frame clones, with some not included. The sample shows 180,000 or so clones, around 88% of them seen only once. Sequenced sample: PBMCs or T cells enriched from blood (not recorded which). The receptors stem from a woman between 50 and 59 years old in a cohort exposed to, infected with or recovered from COVID-19 (not recorded which). The CDR3 runs from the conserved cysteine through the conserved F or W. A D gene is named only where the DNA matches it firmly. The size field is filled for only some rows; it gives once, few, many or a size class.

TRBV9	NA	NA	TRBJ1-3	TGTGCCAGCAGCCCTCGTGGAAACACCATATATTTT	CASSPRGNTIYF
TRBV11-2	NA	TRBD1	TRBJ1-2	TGTGCCAGCAGCTTAGGACAGGGGAACTATGGCTACACCTTC	CASSLGQGNYGYTF
TRBV7-2	NA	NA	TRBJ1-6	TGTGCCAGCAGCTTAATGGGGGACACAAATTCACCCCTCCACTTT	CASSLMGDTNSPLHF
TRBV6-5	NA	TRBD1	TRBJ2-2	TGTGCCAGCAGTTTAGACAGGGGGCATAGGGGGGAGCTGTTTTTT	CASSLDRGHRGELFF
TRBV19	NA	NA	TRBJ1-3	TGTGCCAGTAGTATAGGGCTTACAGGGCTTGGAAACACCATATATTTT	CASSIGLTGLGNTIYF
TRBV7-9	NA	NA	TRBJ1-4	TGTGCCAGCAGCTTATTACAGATTAATGAAAAACTGTTTTTT	CASSLLQINEKLFF
TRBV7-2	NA	NA	TRBJ2-4	TGTGCCAGCAGCCCCCAATCGGGACTAGCCAAAAACATTCAGTACTTC	CASSPQSGLAKNIQYF
TRBV12-3/TRBV12-4	many	TRBD2	TRBJ2-5	TGTGCCAGCAGTCAAAGCGGGGGACAGACCCAGTACTTC	CASSQSGGQTQYF
TRBV19	NA	TRBD1	TRBJ1-1	TGTGCCAGTAGTGCGACAGGGATGAGGACTGAAGCTTTCTTT	CASSATGMRTEAFF
TRBV4-1	NA	NA	TRBJ1-6	TGCGCCAGCAGCAAAGATCTCGGGGGTAATTCACCCCTCCACTTT	CASSKDLGGNSPLHF
TRBV3-1/TRBV3-2	NA	TRBD1	TRBJ2-3	TGTGCCAGCAGCCGCACTCCCGGGACAGGGAGGACAGATACGCAGTATTTT	CASSRTPGTGRTDTQYF
TRBV7-9	NA	TRBD1	TRBJ2-5	TGTGCCAGCAGCCCACCGGGACAGGGGGCGGGAGAGACCCAGTACTTC	CASSPPGQGAGETQYF
TRBV4-2	NA	NA	TRBJ1-4	TGTGCCAGCAGCCAAGATCTACACGGGGGAAATGAAAAACTGTTTTTT	CASSQDLHGGNEKLFF
TRBV19	NA	TRBD1	TRBJ1-1	TGTGCCAGTATAGGGGACAGGGGACTTTTCGCTTTCTTT	CASIGDRGLFAFF
TRBV6-5	NA	TRBD1	TRBJ1-5	TGTGCCAGCCACGGACAGGGGTTCAGCAATCAGCCCCAGCATTTT	CASHGQGFSNQPQHF
TRBV7-2	NA	NA	TRBJ1-1	TGTGCCAGCAGCCCCCGAGCTATGGCCCCGCGGGGAGCTTTCTTT	CASSPRAMAPRGAFF
TRBV4-2	NA	TRBD2	TRBJ2-7	TGTGCCAGCAGCCAACCTAGCGGGGGGTCCTCCTACGAGCAGTACTTC	CASSQPSGGSSYEQYF
TRBV9	NA	NA	TRBJ1-4	TGTGCCAGCAGCGCCCTAAACGAAAAACTGTTTTTT	CASSALNEKLFF
TRBV19	NA	NA	TRBJ1-2	TGTGCCAGTAGCTCGGGAGCTCAGGGAAACTCTGGCTACACCTTC	CASSSGAQGNSGYTF
TRBV13	NA	TRBD1	TRBJ2-2	TGTGCCAGCAGCTTACACCGGGACAGGGGGTTTAACACCGGGGAGCTGTTTTTT	CASSLHRDRGFNTGELFF
TRBV27	few	TRBD1	TRBJ2-1	TGTGCCAGCTCTCGGCAGGGACAGGGATACTCCAATGAGCAGTTCTTC	CASSRQGQGYSNEQFF
TRBV20-1	once	NA	TRBJ2-3	TGCAGTGCTAGTCCGAGACAGGAACCCACAGATACGCAGTATTTT	CSASPRQEPTDTQYF
TRBV5-1	NA	NA	TRBJ2-2	TGCGCCAGCAGCGCCCTACAGGGTACCGGGGAGCTGTTTTTT	CASSALQGTGELFF
TRBV27	NA	NA	TRBJ2-3	TGTGCCAGCGCCTTGACAGCCGCGAGCACAGATACGCAGTATTTT	CASALTAASTDTQYF
TRBV5-5	NA	TRBD2	TRBJ2-3	TGTGCCAGCAGCCGGGGACTAGCGGGGGGATCTAGCACAGATACGCAGTATTTT	CASSRGLAGGSSTDTQYF
TRBV18	once	TRBD1	TRBJ1-2	TGTGCCAGCTCACCGGACAGGTCGGCGGGTAACTATGGCTACACCTTC	CASSPDRSAGNYGYTF
TRBV29-1	NA	TRBD1	TRBJ2-5	TGCAGCGTTCGGACAGGTACAAGGACCCAGTACTTC	CSVRTGTRTQYF
TRBV3-1/TRBV3-2	NA	TRBD2	TRBJ2-1	TGTGCCAGCAGCCAAGACCGGGAGGGTGAGCAGTTCTTC	CASSQDREGEQFF
TRBV28	few	TRBD1	TRBJ2-1	TGTGCCAGCAGTCCTACCACAGGGGGTCACAATGAGCAGTTCTTC	CASSPTTGGHNEQFF
TRBV2	NA	NA	TRBJ1-4	TGTGCCAGCAGTATCCAACAGGGTTGGGATGAAAAACTGTTTTTT	CASSIQQGWDEKLFF
TRBV28	NA	NA	TRBJ2-2	TGTGCCAGCATAAACAGAAAGGACACCGGGGAGCTGTTTTTT	CASINRKDTGELFF
TRBV4-2	few	NA	TRBJ1-1	TGTGCCAGCAGCCAAGAGATCCGACTAATCTTT	CASSQEIRLIF
TRBV5-4	NA	TRBD2	TRBJ2-7	TGTGCCAGCAGCTTGGATGCTAGCGGAAACAGCTACGAGCAGTACTTC	CASSLDASGNSYEQYF
TRBV9	NA	NA	TRBJ2-5	TGTGCCAGCAGCGTAGGACGGACAGCCCCGGGAGAGACCCAGTACTTC	CASSVGRTAPGETQYF
TRBV2	NA	NA	TRBJ2-2	TGTGCCAGCAGGGTGGGCCGAAACGGGGAGCTGTTTTTT	CASRVGRNGELFF
TRBV10-3	NA	TRBD1	TRBJ1-1	TGTGCCATCAGGGGACAGGGGGCAGACACTGAAGCTTTCTTT	CAIRGQGADTEAFF
TRBV27	once	TRBD1	TRBJ1-1	TGTGCCAGCAGAAGGGACAGGGAAACTGAAGCTTTCTTT	CASRRDRETEAFF
TRBV10-3	NA	NA	TRBJ2-2	TGTGCCATCAGTGAACAGGGTACGAACACCGGGGAGCTGTTTTTT	CAISEQGTNTGELFF
TRBV28	NA	TRBD2	TRBJ2-3	TGTGCCAGCAGACAGAGCGGGAGCGGCGCAGATACGCAGTATTTT	CASRQSGSGADTQYF
TRBV28	NA	NA	TRBJ2-7	TGTGCCAGCAGTTTATCCGGGAACTCAGCGTACTTC	CASSLSGNSAYF
TRBV24-1	NA	TRBD2	TRBJ2-3	TGTGCCACCAGTGACCTCGCGGGGGGGCTACGAGATACGCAGTATTTT	CATSDLAGGLRDTQYF
TRBV21-1	NA	NA	TRBJ2-1	TGTGCCAGCAGCAAAGACGAAAGCGGGAGAAATGAGCAGTTCTTC	CASSKDESGRNEQFF
TRBV12-2	once	NA	TRBJ2-1	TGTGCAAGTCGCCTTATGCTATTCCGACTACCCTACAATGAGCAGTTCTTC	CASRLMLFRLPYNEQFF
TRBV12-3/TRBV12-4	NA	NA	TRBJ1-2	TGTGCCAGCAGTCCTACAGGATTTCGCGGCTACACCTTC	CASSPTGFRGYTF
TRBV15	once	TRBD1	TRBJ1-6	TGTGCCACCAGCCGAGGCCGGGACAGGGGAAATTCACCCCTCCACTTT	CATSRGRDRGNSPLHF
TRBV10-3	NA	TRBD2	TRBJ2-7	TGTGCCATCAGCACTAGCGGGTCAGACTACGAGCAGTACTTC	CAISTSGSDYEQYF
TRBV5-6	NA	TRBD1	TRBJ1-6	TGTGCCAGCAGCTTCGGACAGGGTAATTCACCCCTCCACTTT	CASSFGQGNSPLHF
TRBV6-5	NA	TRBD2	TRBJ2-1	TGTGCCAGCAGCTCCCGGGGGGGGTACAATGAGCAGTTCTTC	CASSSRGGYNEQFF
TRBV5-1	NA	NA	TRBJ2-1	TGCGCCAGCTCTGACAGTCCCTCCTACAATGAGCAGTTCTTC	CASSDSPSYNEQFF
TRBV5-4	NA	TRBD2	TRBJ2-3	TGTGCCAGCAGCACCCCGGGACTAGCGGGGCGGGGAGATACGCAGTATTTT	CASSTPGLAGRGDTQYF
TRBV2	once	NA	TRBJ2-7	TGTGCCAGCACCGACGGAGGGGTCTCCTACGAGCAGTACTTC	CASTDGGVSYEQYF
TRBV5-1	NA	TRBD1	TRBJ1-2	TGCGCCAGCAGCTTGCCCGAAGACAGGGCCCCTTATGGCTACACCTTC	CASSLPEDRAPYGYTF
TRBV6-2/TRBV6-3	NA	TRBD1	TRBJ1-4	TGTGCCAGCAGTTACGGGGGACAGACTAATGAAAAACTGTTTTTT	CASSYGGQTNEKLFF
TRBV24-1	once	TRBD1	TRBJ1-5	TGTGCCACCAGCCGGGGACAGGGGAACAATCAGCCCCAGCATTTT	CATSRGQGNNQPQHF
TRBV3-1/TRBV3-2	NA	TRBD1	TRBJ1-1	TGTGCCAGCAGCCAGACAGGGGGCGAAGCTTTCTTT	CASSQTGGEAFF